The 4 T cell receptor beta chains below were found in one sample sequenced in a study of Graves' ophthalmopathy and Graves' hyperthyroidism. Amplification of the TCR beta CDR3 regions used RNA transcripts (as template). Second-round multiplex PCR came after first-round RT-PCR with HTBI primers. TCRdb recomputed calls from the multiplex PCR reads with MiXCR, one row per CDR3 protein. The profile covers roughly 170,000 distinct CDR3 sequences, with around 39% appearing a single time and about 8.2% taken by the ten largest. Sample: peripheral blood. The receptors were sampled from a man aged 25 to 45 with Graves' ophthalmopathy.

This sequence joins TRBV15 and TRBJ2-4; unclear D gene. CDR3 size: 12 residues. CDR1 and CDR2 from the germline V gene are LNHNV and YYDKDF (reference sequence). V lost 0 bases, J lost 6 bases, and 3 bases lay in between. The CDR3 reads CATSREGNIQYF. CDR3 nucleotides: TGTGCCACCAGCAGAGAGGGAAACATTCAGTACTTC.

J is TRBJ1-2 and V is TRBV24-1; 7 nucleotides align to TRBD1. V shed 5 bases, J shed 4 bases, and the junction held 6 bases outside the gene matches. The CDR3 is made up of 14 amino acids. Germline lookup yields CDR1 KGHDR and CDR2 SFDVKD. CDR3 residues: CATSGTGQSYGYTF. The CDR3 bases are TGTGCCACCAGTGGGACGGGACAGAGCTATGGCTACACCTTC.

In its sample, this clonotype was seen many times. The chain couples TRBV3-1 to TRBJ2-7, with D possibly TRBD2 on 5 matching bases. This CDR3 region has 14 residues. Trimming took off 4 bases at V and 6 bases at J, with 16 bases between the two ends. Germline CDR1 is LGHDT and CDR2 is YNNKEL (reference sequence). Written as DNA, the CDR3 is TGTGCCAGCAGCCCCTCCGTCCCGCGGGTCGAGCAGTACTTC. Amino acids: CASSPSVPRVEQYF.

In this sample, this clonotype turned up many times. Here the CDR3 reads CASSLRRTGQNTEAFF. The CDR3, as DNA: TGCGCCAGCAGCTTGCGGAGGACAGGCCAGAACACTGAAGCTTTCTTT. The gene calls are TRBV5-1 and TRBJ1-1; TRBD1 agrees at 7 bases. The CDR3 is 16 amino acids. Germline-derived CDR1 and CDR2 are SGHRS and YFSETQ. Trimming at V came to 1 base and at J to 1 base, leaving 7 bases not matched to a gene. Full variable domain (missing parts from reference TRBV5-1 and TRBJ1-1): KAGVTQTPRYLIKTRGQQVTLSCSPISGHRSVSWYQQTPGQGLQFLFEYFSETQRNKGNFPGRFSGRQFSNSRSEMNVSTLELGDSALYLCASSLRRTGQNTEAFFGQGTRLTVV.